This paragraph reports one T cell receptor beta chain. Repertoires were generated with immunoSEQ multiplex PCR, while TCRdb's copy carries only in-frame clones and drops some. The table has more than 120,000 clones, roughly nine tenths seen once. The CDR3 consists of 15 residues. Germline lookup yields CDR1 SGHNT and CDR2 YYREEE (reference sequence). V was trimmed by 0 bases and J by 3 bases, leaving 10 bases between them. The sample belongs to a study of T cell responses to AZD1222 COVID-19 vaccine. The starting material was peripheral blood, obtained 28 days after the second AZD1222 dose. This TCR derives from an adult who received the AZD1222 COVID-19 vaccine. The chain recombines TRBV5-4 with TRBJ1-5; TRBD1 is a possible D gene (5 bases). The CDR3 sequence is CASSLGGTDNQPQHF. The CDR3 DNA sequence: TGTGCCAGCAGCTTGGGGGGGACCGACAATCAGCCCCAGCATTTT.